The clone carrying this TCR beta chain appeared once. Original analysis: Reference gene primers were amplified, and this amplification served to estimate nucleated cell counts. The data were produced by immunoSEQ multiplex PCR, yet TCRdb's version contains in-frame clones alone and is incomplete. V, J and clone size reflect that table, while D and trimming were determined from the DNA. The table has under 140,000 clones, approximately 68% seen once. Germline V gene sequence: CDR1 LNHNV, CDR2 YYDKDF (reference sequence). The CDR3 totals 15 residues. With 5 bases removed from V and 7 bases from J, the gap between germline ends came to 17 bases. This record comes from a study of blood T cell repertoires in COVID-19. Looking at the study overall: Italy, Spain and the United States were the sources of the convalescent and acute COVID-19 samples. PBMCs, B-cell-depleted T cells, or T cells provided the cDNA or gDNA that made up the material.

The clonotype comes from a woman aged 55-69 years with acute or convalescent COVID-19. The chain recombines TRBV15 with TRBJ1-4; D remains ambiguous. Sample: peripheral blood. The CDR3 DNA sequence: TGTGCCACCAGCGCCACCGGGGTGTTTACTGAAAAACTGTTTTTT. Translation gives CATSATGVFTEKLFF.